These 25 T cell receptor beta chains share one sample of origin, sequenced in a study of blood T cell repertoires in COVID-19. The repertoire was sequenced with immunoSEQ multiplex PCR; TCRdb's copy has only in-frame clones and lacks some. The sample contains 150,000 or so clones, almost 85% of which appear only once. The sample comprised peripheral blood. These TCRs come from a man aged 40-55 years who had recovered from COVID-19.

The CDR3 DNA reads TGTGCCAGCAGGGAGGGGTCGGTGCATGAGCAGTTCTTC. It specifies CASREGSVHEQFF. The chain combines TRBV5-4 with TRBJ2-1, with D maybe TRBD2 (6 bases). The CDR3 is made up of 13 amino acids. The germline CDR1 and CDR2 sequences are SGHNT and YYREEE (reference sequence). Trimming removed 5 bases at V and 8 bases at J, with 14 bases between. The variable domain in full, completed from reference TRBV5-4 and TRBJ2-1, reads ETGVTQSPTHLIKTRGQQVTLRCSSQSGHNTVSWYQQALGQGPQFIFQYYREEENGRGNFPPRFSGLQFPNYSSELNVNALELDDSALYLCASREGSVHEQFFGPGTRLTVL.

This clone has more than one count but fewer than ten. The rearrangement uses TRBV28 and TRBJ2-2; D is perhaps TRBD1 (6 bases). The germline V gene encodes CDR1 MDHEN and CDR2 SYDVKM. CDR3 length: 13 amino acids. V was trimmed by 11 bases and J by 4 bases, leaving 14 bases between them. For the CDR3, the DNA is TGTGCCTTAGGGGGACACCCCACCGGGGAGCTGTTTTTT. The encoded protein is CALGGHPTGELFF.

This sequence joins TRBV19 and TRBJ1-2, with D perhaps TRBD1 (5 bases). Germline V gene sequence: CDR1 LNHDA, CDR2 SQIVND (reference sequence). The ends were cut back, 5 bases at V and 4 bases at J, with 11 bases in the middle. CDR3 length: 13 residues. CDR3 bases: TGTGCCAGTAGTTGGCCAGGGCTCTATGGCTACACCTTC. This codes for CASSWPGLYGYTF.

The V and J genes are TRBV4-3 and TRBJ1-1; no clear D gene. CDR1 LGHNA and CDR2 YSLEER come from the germline V gene. V was clipped by 3 bases and J by 0 bases, with 11 bases between them. The CDR3 runs 15 residues. This CDR3 reads CASSQEPRLNTEAFF. The CDR3 DNA sequence: TGCGCCAGCAGCCAGGAACCGAGGCTGAACACTGAAGCTTTCTTT.

This sequence joins TRBV6-5 and TRBJ2-7, with D maybe TRBD1 (5 bases). CDR3 length equals 14 residues. Per germline, CDR1 MNHEY and CDR2 SVGAGI. V was pared by 4 bases and J by 3 bases, with 13 bases between. CDR3 protein: CASSFSRELYEQYF. As DNA, the CDR3 is TGTGCCAGCAGTTTCTCCAGGGAACTCTACGAGCAGTACTTC.

The chain is built from TRBV7-6 and TRBJ2-2, with a weak D call TRBD2 (5 bases). The CDR3 consists of 16 residues. CDR1 SGHVS and CDR2 FNYEAQ come from the germline V gene. V shed 2 bases and J shed 5 bases, with 15 bases lying between them. The CDR3 DNA reads as TGTGCCAGCAGCTTAATGGGGAGTCGTGGTACCGGGGAGCTGTTTTTT. Protein sequence: CASSLMGSRGTGELFF.

This clone was counted a few times. The chain carries TRBV11-3 and TRBJ1-2; D possibly corresponds to TRBD1 (6 bases). CDR1 is SGHNT and CDR2 is YENEEA in the germline V gene. The length of the CDR3 is 14 residues. V gave up 3 bases and J gave up 1 base, with 9 bases separating them. Written as DNA, the CDR3 is TGTGCCAGCAGCTTGGGGGCGGTTAACTATGGCTACACCTTC. Protein sequence: CASSLGAVNYGYTF.

The chain is built from TRBV9 and TRBJ1-1, with unresolved D. V was trimmed by 2 bases and J by 0 bases, leaving 5 bases between them. The CDR3 loop spans 13 amino acids. Germline loops: CDR1 SGDLS, CDR2 YYNGEE. CDR3 sequence (DNA): TGTGCCAGCAGCGTGGAGATGAACACTGAAGCTTTCTTT. The encoded protein is CASSVEMNTEAFF.

The gene calls are TRBV7-9 and TRBJ1-5, with 9 bases identical to TRBD1. CDR1 and CDR2 (germline): SEHNR, FQNEAQ (reference sequence). With 5 bases clipped from V and 0 bases from J, the junction kept 5 bases outside the gene matches. The CDR3 contains 16 residues. The DNA for the CDR3 is TGTGCCAGCAGCCCCCTGGACAGGGGTAGCAATCAGCCCCAGCATTTT. It translates to CASSPLDRGSNQPQHF. Full variable domain (rest looked up from reference TRBV7-9 and TRBJ1-5): DTGVSQNPRHKITKRGQNVTFRCDPISEHNRLYWYRQTLGQGPEFLTYFQNEAQLEKSRLLSDRFSAERPKGSFSTLEIQRTEQGDSAMYLCASSPLDRGSNQPQHFGDGTRLSIL.

In the case of this clone: Being one base from a much bigger clone, this may be a read error. Distinct nucleotide sequences in the sample also encode this CDR3. This chain links TRBV6-5 with TRBJ2-7; TRBD2 is a possible D gene (6 bases). This CDR3 region has 13 residues. Trimming stripped 7 bases from V and 0 bases from J, with 10 bases between. Per germline, CDR1 MNHEY and CDR2 SVGAGI. The CDR3 loop reads CASMMGLSYEQYF. DNA for the CDR3: TGTGCCAGCATGATGGGACTCTCCTACGAGCAGTACTTC.

The chain has TRBV5-5 and TRBJ2-2; D might be TRBD2 (5 bases). V shed 0 bases and J shed 6 bases, with 9 bases lying between them. The CDR3 is 14 amino acids. Germline CDR1 SGHKS, CDR2 YYEKEE (reference sequence). The CDR3 protein is CASSLDGGAGELFF. The CDR3 region has the DNA TGTGCCAGCAGCTTGGATGGAGGCGCCGGGGAGCTGTTTTTT.

This clone is a singleton in its sample. The V and J genes are TRBV2 and TRBJ2-7; D is possibly TRBD2 (5 bases). The ends were cut back, 7 bases at V and 6 bases at J, with 13 bases in the middle. Germline values: CDR1 SNHLY, CDR2 FYNNEI. CDR3 length: 12 residues. The CDR3 here is CASNAEGSEQYF. The CDR3 bases are TGTGCCAGCAACGCGGAAGGGAGCGAGCAGTACTTC. Supplemented by reference TRBV2 and TRBJ2-7, the full variable domain reads EPEVTQTPSHQVTQMGQEVILRCVPISNHLYFYWYRQILGQKVEFLVSFYNNEISEKSEIFDDQFSVERPDGSNFTLKIRSTKLEDSAMYFCASNAEGSEQYFGPGTRLTVT.

The CDR3: CASREGYNEQFF. The CDR3 nucleotides read TGTGCCAGCAGAGAGGGCTACAATGAGCAGTTCTTC. The rearrangement links TRBV27 to TRBJ2-1; D possibly corresponds to TRBD2 (5 bases). From germline, CDR1 is MNHEY and CDR2 SMNVEV (reference sequence). Trimming took 6 bases from V and 3 from J, leaving 6 bases between them. The CDR3 is 12 residues long.

J is TRBJ2-2 and V is TRBV18; D is undetermined. CDR1 is KGHSH and CDR2 is LQKENI in the germline V gene. The CDR3 is made up of 14 amino acids. V lost 8 bases and J lost 1, with 11 bases in between. CDR3 nucleotide sequence: TGTGCCAGCCCTGGGCTTAGGAACACCGGGGAGCTGTTTTTT. It yields the protein CASPGLRNTGELFF. Full variable domain (remainder filled in from reference TRBV18 and TRBJ2-2): NAGVMQNPRHLVRRRGQEARLRCSPMKGHSHVYWYRQLPEEGLKFMVYLQKENIIDESGMPKERFSAEFPKEGPSILRIQQVVRGDSAAYFCASPGLRNTGELFFGEGSRLTVL.

The chain has TRBV28 and TRBJ2-2, with a tentative D call TRBD2 (6 bases). Germline V gene lookup returns CDR1 MDHEN and CDR2 SYDVKM. V shed 6 bases and J shed 3 bases, with 17 bases lying between them. This CDR3 is 16 amino acids long. Here the CDR3 reads CASRYAAASDTGELFF. The CDR3, as DNA: TGTGCCAGCAGGTACGCTGCCGCTAGCGACACCGGGGAGCTGTTTTTT.

This chain connects TRBV12-3 or TRBV12-4 to TRBJ1-2, with D maybe TRBD1 (5 bases). V was trimmed by 3 bases and J by 6 bases, leaving 11 bases between them. The CDR3 sequence is 13 residues long. CDR3 nucleotides: TGTGCCAGCAGTTTTTCAGGGTTTAATGGCTACACCTTC. It yields the protein CASSFSGFNGYTF.

The chain is built from TRBV14 and TRBJ2-1; D remains ambiguous. The CDR3 covers 15 residues. CDR1 and CDR2 from the germline V gene are SGHDN and FVKESK. V was pared by 4 bases and J by 0 bases, with 10 bases between. The chain's CDR3 is CASSPVRSSYNEQFF. DNA for the CDR3: TGTGCCAGCAGCCCGGTGCGGAGCTCCTACAATGAGCAGTTCTTC.

This CDR3 reads CASSSLGGTYGYTF. CDR3 coding DNA: TGTGCCAGCAGTTCCCTCGGGGGTACCTATGGCTACACCTTC. V gene TRBV6-2 or TRBV6-3 combines with J gene TRBJ1-2; D possibly corresponds to TRBD1 (5 bases). Per germline, CDR1 MNHEY and CDR2 SVGEGT. V shed 4 bases and J shed 4 bases, with 13 bases lying between them. The CDR3 loop spans 14 amino acids.

V and J are TRBV7-2 and TRBJ1-6, with D perhaps matching TRBD1 (6 bases). Germline V gene sequence: CDR1 SGHTA, CDR2 FQGNSA. Trimming stripped 4 bases from V and 12 bases from J, with 13 bases between. The CDR3 runs to 13 residues. The CDR3 coding sequence is TGTGCCAGCAGCTCCAACAGGGTGGAACCCCTCCACTTT. Translated, it gives CASSSNRVEPLHF.

The chain combines TRBV28 with TRBJ2-5; 10 bases map to TRBD2. Germline V gene lookup returns CDR1 MDHEN and CDR2 SYDVKM. V lost 5 bases to trimming and J lost 2 bases; unmatched junction nucleotides: 2. This CDR3 is built from 14 residues. The CDR3 DNA sequence: TGTGCCAGCAGTGGACTAGCGGCTCAAGAGACCCAGTACTTC. The encoded protein is CASSGLAAQETQYF.

The rearrangement uses TRBV5-1 and TRBJ1-1, with unresolved D. This CDR3 contains 15 residues. Between the trimmed V and J ends, which lost 0 bases and 5 bases, there was a span of 14 bases. Germline V gene lookup returns CDR1 SGHRS and CDR2 YFSETQ. The CDR3 loop is CASSLGAGGRTEAFF. DNA for the CDR3: TGCGCCAGCAGCTTGGGGGCGGGCGGGCGGACTGAAGCTTTCTTT.

This clone has just a few counts. The chain joins TRBV24-1 to TRBJ2-4; 7 bases are a match to TRBD2. Trimming removed 6 bases from V and 7 bases from J; junction bases left unmatched: 8. Germline values: CDR1 KGHDR, CDR2 SFDVKD. The CDR3 totals 14 residues. CDR3 in DNA: TGTGCCACCAGTCGGGGGGACCCTACCAACATTCAGTACTTC. It is translated as CATSRGDPTNIQYF.

The chain combines TRBV5-1 with TRBJ2-7; 9 nucleotides agree with TRBD1. V gave up 1 base and J gave up 5 bases; unmatched junction bases: 4. The CDR3 totals 14 residues. Germline V gene lookup returns CDR1 SGHRS and CDR2 YFSETQ. Here the CDR3 DNA reads TGCGCCAGCAGCTTGTCCGGGACAGGGAACGAGCAGTACTTC. It yields the protein CASSLSGTGNEQYF.

This clone was seen a single time. The rearrangement links TRBV5-6 to TRBJ1-2; D not certain. The CDR3 is 12 residues long. Looked up from germline, CDR1 is SGHDT and CDR2 is YYEEEE. Trimming removed 0 bases from V and 5 bases from J, with 5 bases in between. Here the CDR3 reads CASSLDRYGYTF. CDR3 DNA sequence: TGTGCCAGCAGCTTGGATCGTTATGGCTACACCTTC.

The rearrangement links TRBV12-3 or TRBV12-4 to TRBJ1-2; 7 positions match TRBD1. V lost 5 bases to trimming and J lost 7 bases; unmatched junction nucleotides: 7. This CDR3 comprises 13 residues. CDR3 protein: CASSLQGMGGYTF. CDR3 bases: TGTGCCAGCAGTCTACAGGGGATGGGTGGCTACACCTTC.